The 20 T cell receptor beta chains listed next were all sequenced from one sample in a study of siplizumab effects on memory and regulatory T cells. Repertoires were generated with immunoSEQ multiplex PCR, while TCRdb's copy carries only in-frame clones and drops some. The sample records 15,000 or so clones, roughly 40% being singletons. As described, mixed lymphocyte reaction cells underwent coculture at 37°C for a duration of 5 to 6 days. For these receptors, no antigen is known. Sequences were obtained from CFSE-low (dividing) CD4+ T cells sorted from an allogeneic mixed lymphocyte reaction. These receptor sequences come from a human donor in good health; the cells came from an allogeneic mixed lymphocyte reaction. Some clones in this sample may be carry-over from other donors' samples.

V usage is TRBV27 and J usage is TRBJ1-5; TRBD1 aligns across 9 bases. V trimming: 3 bases; J trimming: 7 bases; junction bases outside the gene matches: 4. Germline CDR1 reads MNHEY; CDR2 reads SMNVEV (reference sequence). This CDR3 has 14 residues. CDR3: CASSFTGGGQPQHF. The DNA of the CDR3 is TGTGCCAGCAGTTTTACAGGGGGCGGGCAGCCCCAGCATTTT.

This sequence joins TRBV5-1 and TRBJ2-5, with 12 nucleotides matching TRBD2. Germline V gives CDR1 SGHRS, CDR2 YFSETQ. The CDR3 spans 16 residues. With V trimmed by 4 bases and J by 10 bases, 14 bases remained unmatched. This CDR3 is CASSRGLAGGGGGQYF. CDR3 DNA sequence: TGCGCCAGCAGCAGGGGACTAGCGGGCGGTGGGGGAGGCCAGTACTTC. Variable domain in full (rest from reference TRBV5-1 and TRBJ2-5): KAGVTQTPRYLIKTRGQQVTLSCSPISGHRSVSWYQQTPGQGLQFLFEYFSETQRNKGNFPGRFSGRQFSNSRSEMNVSTLELGDSALYLCASSRGLAGGGGGQYFGPGTRLLVL.

J is TRBJ1-2 and V is TRBV6-1, with D uncertain. This CDR3 has 14 amino acids. V lost 2 bases to trimming and J lost 8 bases, with 15 bases between them. Germline CDR1 and CDR2: MNHNS and SASEGT. CDR3 loop: CASSERVMAGGYTF. The CDR3 DNA follows: TGTGCCAGCAGTGAACGGGTTATGGCGGGCGGCTACACCTTC.

A few counts support this clone. The DNA is omitted, as the CDR3 cannot be located on it reliably, and the CDR3 follows TCRdb's listing. V is TRBV21-1 and J is TRBJ2-3; the table's TRBD2 call for D was not verified on the DNA. TRBV21-1 is labeled a pseudogene. The CDR3 totals 16 residues, both ends included. CDR3 residues: CASGPWASGSSDTQYF.

This clone was picked up a small number of times. The CDR3 spells CASSGRSSGNTIYF. DNA for the CDR3: TGCGCCAGCAGTGGTAGAAGCTCTGGAAACACCATATATTTT. This chain joins TRBV10-2 and TRBJ1-3; D not resolved. V was pared by 4 bases and J by 0 bases, with 7 bases between. CDR1 is WSHSY and CDR2 is SAAADI in the germline V gene. This CDR3 comprises 14 residues.

This chain connects TRBV19 to TRBJ1-1; possible D gene TRBD1, 5 bases. The CDR3 covers 14 residues. Between the trimmed V and J ends, which lost 5 bases and 6 bases, there was a span of 16 bases. Germline V gene sequence: CDR1 LNHDA, CDR2 SQIVND (reference sequence). The CDR3 reads CASSLTGGSAEAFF. CDR3 DNA: TGTGCCAGTAGTTTAACAGGCGGGAGCGCTGAAGCTTTCTTT.

The rearrangement joins TRBV11-2 to TRBJ2-5; 7 bases line up with TRBD1. Gene TRBJ2-7 matches the end of the DNA better, so the J call may be wrong. Germline V gene lookup returns CDR1 SGHAT and CDR2 FQNNGV. The length of the CDR3 is 18 residues. CDR3 bases: TGTGCCAGCAGCTTAGCAGGGACAGTCCCTGTAGGCCCCTACGAGCAGTACTTC. It translates to CASSLAGTVPVGPYEQYF.

The rearrangement joins TRBV11-2 to TRBJ2-7, with D perhaps TRBD2 (7 bases). Per germline, CDR1 SGHAT and CDR2 FQNNGV. V shed 1 base and J shed 6 bases, with 13 bases lying between them. CDR3 length: 14 amino acids. The CDR3 sequence: CASSLVRGAGEQYF. In nucleotides, the CDR3 is TGTGCCAGCAGCTTAGTTCGGGGGGCTGGCGAGCAGTACTTC.

In its sample, this clone ranks as medium-sized. The chain links TRBV19 to TRBJ2-7; TRBD1 matches at 9 bases. The CDR3 totals 15 residues. Germline trimming cut 4 bases from V and 4 bases from J; bases unmatched to any gene: 8. The V gene's germline CDR1 is LNHDA and CDR2 SQIVND (reference sequence). This CDR3 reads CASSTLPGQGYEQYF. The CDR3 DNA sequence: TGTGCCAGTAGTACCCTCCCGGGACAGGGTTACGAGCAGTACTTC.

CDR3 coding DNA: TGTGCCAGCAGCGATAGCGGGAGAACGTACGAGCAGTACTTC. Residues: CASSDSGRTYEQYF. This chain connects TRBV6-1 to TRBJ2-7; 9 bases agree with TRBD2. V lost 6 bases and J lost 4; bases outside the gene matches: 7. Germline V gene lookup returns CDR1 MNHNS and CDR2 SASEGT. CDR3 length: 14 amino acids.

This chain connects TRBV5-6 to TRBJ2-5; the D call may be TRBD1 or TRBD2 (6 bases each). Germline CDR1 SGHDT, CDR2 YYEEEE. The ends were cut back, 1 base at V and 5 bases at J, with 15 bases in the middle. The CDR3 runs to 15 residues. CDR3 region: CASSLMGGAVETQYF. The DNA for the CDR3 is TGTGCCAGCAGCTTGATGGGGGGCGCAGTGGAGACCCAGTACTTC.

This clone was picked up a small number of times. The chain recombines TRBV19 with TRBJ1-5; TRBD1 aligns across 9 bases. The germline V gene encodes CDR1 LNHDA and CDR2 SQIVND (reference sequence). This CDR3 spans 14 amino acids. The V and J ends lost 10 bases and 5 bases, in that order; junction bases with no gene match: 9. CDR3 in amino acids: CATQDRGLDQPQHF. The DNA of the CDR3 is TGTGCCACCCAGGACAGGGGATTAGATCAGCCCCAGCATTTT. The full variable domain, in which reference TRBV19 and TRBJ1-5 provide the parts outside the CDR3, is DGGITQSPKYLFRKEGQNVTLSCEQNLNHDAMYWYRQDPGQGLRLIYYSQIVNDFQKGDIAEGYSVSREKKESFPLTVTSAQKNPTAFYLCATQDRGLDQPQHFGDGTRLSIL.

The chain uses TRBV6-1 and TRBJ2-7; D is possibly TRBD2 (6 bases). CDR1 MNHNS and CDR2 SASEGT come from the germline V gene. This CDR3 is built from 13 residues. The CDR3 here is CAGGEYSTYEQYF. The CDR3 nucleotides read TGTGCTGGCGGGGAGTATTCGACCTACGAGCAGTACTTC.

The chain has TRBV6-4 and TRBJ1-4; D perhaps matches TRBD1 (5 bases). The germline CDR1 and CDR2 sequences are MRHNA and SNTAGT. The CDR3 spans 13 residues. V shed 6 bases and J shed 5 bases, with 10 bases lying between them. The CDR3 here is CASSQDINEKLFF. CDR3 DNA: TGTGCCAGCAGCCAGGACATCAATGAAAAACTGTTTTTT.

The chain recombines TRBV19 with TRBJ2-3; perhaps TRBD2 as D (6 bases). There are 15 residues in the CDR3. The V and J ends lost 7 bases and 2 bases respectively, with 16 bases between them. The germline V gene has CDR1 LNHDA and CDR2 SQIVND (reference sequence). The CDR3 coding sequence is TGTGCCAGTACAAACGGAGGGAGCACCACAGATACGCAGTATTTT. Its translation: CASTNGGSTTDTQYF.

The chain uses TRBV2 and TRBJ1-3; a possible D gene is TRBD1 (6 bases). V was pared by 8 bases and J by 5 bases, with 10 bases between. The CDR3 covers 12 residues. The germline gives CDR1 SNHLY, CDR2 FYNNEI. The CDR3 DNA follows: TGTGCCAGCGGTCAGGGGAGAAACACCATATATTTT. It translates to CASGQGRNTIYF.

CDR3 bases: TGCGCCAGCAGCTTGGGGACGAAAGGGGGCGAGACCCAGTACTTC. As protein: CASSLGTKGGETQYF. The rearrangement joins TRBV5-1 to TRBJ2-5; 7 positions agree with TRBD1. The germline CDR1 and CDR2 sequences are SGHRS and YFSETQ. The CDR3 loop spans 15 amino acids. J gave up 5 bases and V 0 bases, and 7 bases lay outside the gene matches.

The V gene is TRBV19, the J gene TRBJ1-1; TRBD1 is a possible D gene (5 bases). The CDR3 consists of 12 residues. Germline V gene sequence: CDR1 LNHDA, CDR2 SQIVND (reference sequence). V shed 5 bases and J shed 12 bases, with 16 bases lying between them. This CDR3 reads CASSALRDRTFF. In nucleotides, the CDR3 is TGTGCCAGTAGTGCCTTGAGGGACCGAACTTTCTTT. Complete variable domain (other parts from reference TRBV19 and TRBJ1-1): DGGITQSPKYLFRKEGQNVTLSCEQNLNHDAMYWYRQDPGQGLRLIYYSQIVNDFQKGDIAEGYSVSREKKESFPLTVTSAQKNPTAFYLCASSALRDRTFFGQGTRLTVV.

CDR3 DNA: TGTGCCAGCTCACCATATAGCGGGAGCGGTATAGATTCCGGGGAGCTGTTTTTT. It encodes CASSPYSGSGIDSGELFF. V usage is TRBV18 and J usage is TRBJ2-2, with TRBD2 matching 9 bases. CDR3 length: 18 residues. V gave up 2 bases and J gave up 6 bases; unmatched junction bases: 13. Per germline, CDR1 KGHSH and CDR2 LQKENI.

The V gene is TRBV19, the J gene TRBJ2-6; the D gene is possibly TRBD2 (6 bases). This CDR3 contains 15 residues. Germline loops: CDR1 LNHDA, CDR2 SQIVND (reference sequence). Deletions cut 5 bases from V and 1 base from J, with 9 bases between. CDR3 bases: TGTGCCAGTAGTCCTGCGGGATCTGGGGCCAACGTCCTGACTTTC. Translating gives CASSPAGSGANVLTF.